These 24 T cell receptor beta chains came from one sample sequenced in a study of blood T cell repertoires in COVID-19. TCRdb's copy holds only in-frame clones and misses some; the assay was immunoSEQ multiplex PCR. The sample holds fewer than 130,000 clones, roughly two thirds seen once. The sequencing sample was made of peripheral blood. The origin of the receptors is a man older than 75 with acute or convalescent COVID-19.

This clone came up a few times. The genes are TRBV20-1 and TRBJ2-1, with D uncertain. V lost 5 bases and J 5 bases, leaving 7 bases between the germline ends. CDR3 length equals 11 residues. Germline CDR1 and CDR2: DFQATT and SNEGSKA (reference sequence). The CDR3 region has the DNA TGCAGTGCTCGGTACCACAATGAGCAGTTCTTC. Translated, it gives CSARYHNEQFF.

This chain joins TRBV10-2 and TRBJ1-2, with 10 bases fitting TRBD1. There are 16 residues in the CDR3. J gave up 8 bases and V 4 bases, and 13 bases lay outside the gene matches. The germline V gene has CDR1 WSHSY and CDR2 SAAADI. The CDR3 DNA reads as TGCGCCAGCAGTGTTAGCGCATCGACAGGGGGCAAAGGCTACACCTTC. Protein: CASSVSASTGGKGYTF.

CDR3 nucleotide sequence: TGTGCCAGCGTCCCGGGGACAGTTTGGGGGGAGACCCAGTACTTC. This codes for CASVPGTVWGETQYF. This chain links TRBV7-6 with TRBJ2-5; 7 bases line up with TRBD1. This CDR3 is 15 amino acids long. The germline V gene has CDR1 SGHVS and CDR2 FNYEAQ. The trim removed 8 bases at V and 5 bases at J, leaving 14 bases unmatched.

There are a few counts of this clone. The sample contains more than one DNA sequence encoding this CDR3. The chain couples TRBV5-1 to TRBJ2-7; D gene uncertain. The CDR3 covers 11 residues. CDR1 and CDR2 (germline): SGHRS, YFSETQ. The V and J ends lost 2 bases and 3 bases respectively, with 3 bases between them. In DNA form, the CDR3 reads TGCGCCAGCAGCTTCCTCTACGAGCAGTACTTC. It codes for CASSFLYEQYF.

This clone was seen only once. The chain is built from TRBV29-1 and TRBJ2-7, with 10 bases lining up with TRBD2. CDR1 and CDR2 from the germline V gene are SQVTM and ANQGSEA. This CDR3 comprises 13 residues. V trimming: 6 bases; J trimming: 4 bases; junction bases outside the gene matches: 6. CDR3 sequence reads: CSVLAGVYYEQYF. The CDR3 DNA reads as TGCAGCGTCCTAGCGGGAGTGTATTACGAGCAGTACTTC.

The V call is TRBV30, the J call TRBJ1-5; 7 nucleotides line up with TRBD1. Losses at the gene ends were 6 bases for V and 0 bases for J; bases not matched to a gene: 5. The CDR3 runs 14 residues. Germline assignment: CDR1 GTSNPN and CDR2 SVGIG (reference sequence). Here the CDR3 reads CACGDSYSNQPQHF. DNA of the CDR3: TGTGCCTGTGGGGACAGTTATAGCAATCAGCCCCAGCATTTT.

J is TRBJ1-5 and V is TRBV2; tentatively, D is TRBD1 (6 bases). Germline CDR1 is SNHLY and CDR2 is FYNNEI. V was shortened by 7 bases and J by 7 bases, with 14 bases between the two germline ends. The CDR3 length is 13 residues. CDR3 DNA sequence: TGTGCCAGCAAAGCAGGGGAGAGGCAGCCCCAGCATTTT. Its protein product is CASKAGERQPQHF.

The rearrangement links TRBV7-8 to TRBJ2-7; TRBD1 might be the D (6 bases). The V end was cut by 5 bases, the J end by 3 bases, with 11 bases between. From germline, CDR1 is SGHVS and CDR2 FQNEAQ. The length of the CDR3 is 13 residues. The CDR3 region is CASSVTGYYEQYF. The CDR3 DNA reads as TGTGCCAGCAGCGTCACAGGGTACTACGAGCAGTACTTC.

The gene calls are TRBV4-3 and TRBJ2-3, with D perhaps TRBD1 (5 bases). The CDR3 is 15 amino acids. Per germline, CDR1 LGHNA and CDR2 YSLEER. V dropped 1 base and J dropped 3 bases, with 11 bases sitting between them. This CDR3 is CASSQVGVRTDTQYF. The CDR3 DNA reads TGCGCCAGCAGCCAAGTAGGGGTAAGGACAGATACGCAGTATTTT.

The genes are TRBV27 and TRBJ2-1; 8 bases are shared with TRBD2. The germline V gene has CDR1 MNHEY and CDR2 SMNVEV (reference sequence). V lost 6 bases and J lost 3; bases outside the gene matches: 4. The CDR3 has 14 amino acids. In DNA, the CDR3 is TGTGCCAGCAGCTATAGCGGGAACTACAATGAGCAGTTCTTC. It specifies CASSYSGNYNEQFF.

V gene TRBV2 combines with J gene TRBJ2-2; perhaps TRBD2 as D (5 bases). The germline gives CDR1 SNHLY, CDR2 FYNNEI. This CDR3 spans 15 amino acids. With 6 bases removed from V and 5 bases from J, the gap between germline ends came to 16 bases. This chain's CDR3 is CASRREKGWTGELFF. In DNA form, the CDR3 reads TGTGCCAGCAGGAGGGAGAAGGGTTGGACCGGGGAGCTGTTTTTT.

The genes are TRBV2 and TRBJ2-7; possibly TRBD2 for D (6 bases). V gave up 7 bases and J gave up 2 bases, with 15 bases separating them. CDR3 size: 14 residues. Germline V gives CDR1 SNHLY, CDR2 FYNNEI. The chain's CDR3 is CASKRTGATYEQYF. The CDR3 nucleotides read TGTGCCAGCAAGCGAACGGGAGCGACCTACGAGCAGTACTTC.

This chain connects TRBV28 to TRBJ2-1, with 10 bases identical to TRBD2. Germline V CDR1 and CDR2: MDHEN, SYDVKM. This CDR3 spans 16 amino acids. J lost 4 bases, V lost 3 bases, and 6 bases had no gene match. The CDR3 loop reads CASSLGLAGAYNEQFF. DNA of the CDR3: TGTGCCAGCAGTTTGGGTCTAGCGGGAGCGTACAATGAGCAGTTCTTC. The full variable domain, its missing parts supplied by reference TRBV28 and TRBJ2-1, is DVKVTQSSRYLVKRTGEKVFLECVQDMDHENMFWYRQDPGLGLRLIYFSYDVKMKEKGDIPEGYSVSREKKERFSLILESASTNQTSMYLCASSLGLAGAYNEQFFGPGTRLTVL.

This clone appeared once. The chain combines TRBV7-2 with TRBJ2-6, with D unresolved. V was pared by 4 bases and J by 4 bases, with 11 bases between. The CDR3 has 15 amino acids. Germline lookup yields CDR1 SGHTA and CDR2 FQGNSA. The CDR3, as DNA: TGTGCCAGCAGCTCCTTCGCGGCCGGGGCCAACGTCCTGACTTTC. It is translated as CASSSFAAGANVLTF.

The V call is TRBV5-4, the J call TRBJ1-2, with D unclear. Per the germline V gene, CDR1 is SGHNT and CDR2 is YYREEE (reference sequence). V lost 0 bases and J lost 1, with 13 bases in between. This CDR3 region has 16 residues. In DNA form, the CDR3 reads TGTGCCAGCAGCTTGGGGCGCGGCCCAATTAACTATGGCTACACCTTC. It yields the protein CASSLGRGPINYGYTF.

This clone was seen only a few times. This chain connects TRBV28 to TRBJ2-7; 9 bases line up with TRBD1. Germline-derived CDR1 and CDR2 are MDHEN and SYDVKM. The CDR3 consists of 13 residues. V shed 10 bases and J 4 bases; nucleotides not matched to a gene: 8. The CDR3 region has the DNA TGTGCCATCGCCACAGGGGGCCGGTACGAGCAGTACTTC. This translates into CAIATGGRYEQYF.

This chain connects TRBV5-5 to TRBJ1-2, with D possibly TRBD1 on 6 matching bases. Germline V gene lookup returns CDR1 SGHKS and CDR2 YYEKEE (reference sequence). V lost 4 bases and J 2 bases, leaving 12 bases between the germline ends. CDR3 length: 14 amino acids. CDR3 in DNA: TGTGCCAGCAGCGCAGGGGTACGGAACTATGGCTACACCTTC. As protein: CASSAGVRNYGYTF.

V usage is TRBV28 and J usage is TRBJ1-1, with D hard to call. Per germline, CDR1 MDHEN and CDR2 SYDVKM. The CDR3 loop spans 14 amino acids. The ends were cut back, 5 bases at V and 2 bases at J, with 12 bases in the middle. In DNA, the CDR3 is TGTGCCAGCAGTCTCTGGCAATCAAACACTGAAGCTTTCTTT. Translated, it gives CASSLWQSNTEAFF.

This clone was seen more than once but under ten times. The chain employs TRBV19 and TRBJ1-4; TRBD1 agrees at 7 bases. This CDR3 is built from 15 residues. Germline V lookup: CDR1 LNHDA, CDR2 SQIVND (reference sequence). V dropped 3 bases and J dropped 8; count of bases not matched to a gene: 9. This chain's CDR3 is CASSIATGSREKLFF. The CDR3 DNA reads TGTGCCAGTAGTATCGCGACAGGGAGTCGGGAAAAACTGTTTTTT.

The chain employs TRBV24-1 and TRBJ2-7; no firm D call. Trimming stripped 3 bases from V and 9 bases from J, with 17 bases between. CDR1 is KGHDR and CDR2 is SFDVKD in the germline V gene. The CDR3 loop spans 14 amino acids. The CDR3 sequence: CATSDPPLDTGQYF. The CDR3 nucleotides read TGTGCCACCAGTGATCCCCCCCTCGACACTGGGCAGTACTTC.

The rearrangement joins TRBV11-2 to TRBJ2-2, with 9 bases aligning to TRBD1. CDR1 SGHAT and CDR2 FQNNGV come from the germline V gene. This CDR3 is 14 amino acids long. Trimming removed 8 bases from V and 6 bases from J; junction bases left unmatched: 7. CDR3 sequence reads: CASSPNRGPGELFF. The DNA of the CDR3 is TGTGCCAGCTCCCCAAACAGGGGGCCCGGGGAGCTGTTTTTT.

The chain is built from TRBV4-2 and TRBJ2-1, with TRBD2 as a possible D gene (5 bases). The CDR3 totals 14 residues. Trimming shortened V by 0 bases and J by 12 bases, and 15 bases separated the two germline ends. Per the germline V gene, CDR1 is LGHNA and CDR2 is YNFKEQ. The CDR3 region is CASSQEEGALVQFF. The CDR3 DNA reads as TGTGCCAGCAGCCAAGAAGAGGGCGCCCTTGTGCAGTTCTTC.

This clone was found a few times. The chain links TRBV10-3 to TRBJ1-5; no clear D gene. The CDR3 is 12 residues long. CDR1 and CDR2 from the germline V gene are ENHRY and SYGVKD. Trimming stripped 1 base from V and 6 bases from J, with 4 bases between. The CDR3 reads CAISELSQPQHF. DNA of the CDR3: TGTGCCATCAGTGAGTTGAGTCAGCCCCAGCATTTT.

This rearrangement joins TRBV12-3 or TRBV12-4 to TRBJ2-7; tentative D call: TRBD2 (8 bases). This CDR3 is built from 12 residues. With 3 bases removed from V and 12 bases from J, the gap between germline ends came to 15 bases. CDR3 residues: CASSFRGTSMYF. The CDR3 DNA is TGTGCCAGCAGTTTCAGGGGGACTAGTATGTACTTC.